This TCR beta chain was sequenced for a study of technical replicates of blood from a handful of donors. The trim removed 3 bases at V and 5 bases at J, leaving 7 bases unmatched. CDR3 length: 15 residues. The germline V gene encodes CDR1 SGHRS and CDR2 YFSETQ. Sequencing used immunoSEQ multiplex PCR; TCRdb keeps in-frame clones, though not all of them. The data contain 9,500 to 15,000 clones, almost 95% of them singletons. The chain combines TRBV5-1 with TRBJ2-7; TRBD1 agrees at 11 bases. The TCR comes from a human donor in good health. Specimen: PBMCs. The CDR3 bases are TGCGCCAGCAGCTCTGGACAGGGGGCAAGGGACGAGCAGTACTTC. As protein: CASSSGQGARDEQYF.